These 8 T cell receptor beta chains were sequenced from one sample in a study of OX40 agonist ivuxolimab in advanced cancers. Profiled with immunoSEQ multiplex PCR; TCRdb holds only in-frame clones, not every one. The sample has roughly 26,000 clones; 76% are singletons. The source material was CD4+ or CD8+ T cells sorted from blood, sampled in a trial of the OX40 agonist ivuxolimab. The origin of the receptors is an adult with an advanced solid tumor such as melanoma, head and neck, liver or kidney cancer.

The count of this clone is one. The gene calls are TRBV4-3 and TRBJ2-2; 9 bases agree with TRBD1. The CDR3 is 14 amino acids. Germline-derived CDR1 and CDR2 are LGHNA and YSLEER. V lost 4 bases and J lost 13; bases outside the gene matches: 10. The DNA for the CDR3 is TGCGCCAGCAGCCCGTCCCGGGACAGGGAGGTGCTGTTTTTT. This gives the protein CASSPSRDREVLFF.

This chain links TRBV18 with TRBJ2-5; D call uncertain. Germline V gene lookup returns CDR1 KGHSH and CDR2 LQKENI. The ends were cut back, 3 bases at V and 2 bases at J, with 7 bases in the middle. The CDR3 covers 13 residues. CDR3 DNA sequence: TGTGCCAGCTCACCGGGCCGGCAAGAGACCCAGTACTTC. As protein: CASSPGRQETQYF.

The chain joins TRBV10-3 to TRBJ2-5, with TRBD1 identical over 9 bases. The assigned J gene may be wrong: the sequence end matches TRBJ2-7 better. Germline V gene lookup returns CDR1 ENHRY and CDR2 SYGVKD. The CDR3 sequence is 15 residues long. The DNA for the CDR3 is TGTGCCATCATGCCGGGACAGGGTTTCGGCTACGAGCAGTACTTC. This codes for CAIMPGQGFGYEQYF.

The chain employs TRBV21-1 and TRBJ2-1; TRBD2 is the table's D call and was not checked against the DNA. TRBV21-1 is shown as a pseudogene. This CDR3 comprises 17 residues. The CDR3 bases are TGTGCCAGCAGCAAAGGGAGCGGAGGCCGCTCCTACAATGAGCAGTTCTTC. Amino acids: CASSKGSGGRSYNEQFF.

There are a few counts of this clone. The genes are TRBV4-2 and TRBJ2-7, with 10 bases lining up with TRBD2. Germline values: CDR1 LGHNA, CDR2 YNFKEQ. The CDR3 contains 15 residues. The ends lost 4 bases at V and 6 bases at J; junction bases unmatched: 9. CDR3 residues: CASSRSSGGAGEQYF. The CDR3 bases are TGTGCCAGCAGCCGGAGCAGCGGGGGGGCCGGCGAGCAGTACTTC.

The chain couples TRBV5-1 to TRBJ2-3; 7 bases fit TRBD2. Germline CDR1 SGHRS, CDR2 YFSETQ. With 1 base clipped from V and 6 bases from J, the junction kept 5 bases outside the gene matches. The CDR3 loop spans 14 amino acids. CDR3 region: CASSLSGGGDTQYF. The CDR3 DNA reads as TGCGCCAGCAGCTTGTCCGGGGGAGGGGATACGCAGTATTTT.

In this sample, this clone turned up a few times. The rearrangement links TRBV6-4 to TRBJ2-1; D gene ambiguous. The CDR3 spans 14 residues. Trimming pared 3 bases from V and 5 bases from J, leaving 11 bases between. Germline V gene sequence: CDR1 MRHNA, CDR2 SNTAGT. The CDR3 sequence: CASSEAYGNNEQFF. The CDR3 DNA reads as TGTGCCAGCAGTGAGGCCTATGGAAACAATGAGCAGTTCTTC.

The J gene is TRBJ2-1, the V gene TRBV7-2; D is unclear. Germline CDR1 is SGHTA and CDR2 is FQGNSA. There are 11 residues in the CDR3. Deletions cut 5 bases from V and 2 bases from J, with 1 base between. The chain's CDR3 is CASSAYNEQFF. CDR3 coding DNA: TGTGCCAGCAGCGCCTACAATGAGCAGTTCTTC.